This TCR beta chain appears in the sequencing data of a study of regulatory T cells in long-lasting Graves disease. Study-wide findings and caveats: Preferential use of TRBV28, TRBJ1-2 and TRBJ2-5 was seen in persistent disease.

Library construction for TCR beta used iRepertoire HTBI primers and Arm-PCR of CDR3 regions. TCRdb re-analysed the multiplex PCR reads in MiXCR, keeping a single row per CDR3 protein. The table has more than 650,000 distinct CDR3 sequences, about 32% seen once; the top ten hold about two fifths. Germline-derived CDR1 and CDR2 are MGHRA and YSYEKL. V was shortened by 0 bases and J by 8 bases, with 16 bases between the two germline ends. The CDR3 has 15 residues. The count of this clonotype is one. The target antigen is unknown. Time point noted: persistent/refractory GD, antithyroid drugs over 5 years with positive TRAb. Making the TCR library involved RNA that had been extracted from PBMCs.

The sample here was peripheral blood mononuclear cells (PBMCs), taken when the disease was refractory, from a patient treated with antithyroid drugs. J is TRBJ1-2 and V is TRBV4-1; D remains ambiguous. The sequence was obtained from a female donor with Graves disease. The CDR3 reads CASSQESNAALGYTF. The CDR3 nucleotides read TGCGCCAGCAGCCAAGAATCAAACGCAGCCTTAGGCTACACCTTC.